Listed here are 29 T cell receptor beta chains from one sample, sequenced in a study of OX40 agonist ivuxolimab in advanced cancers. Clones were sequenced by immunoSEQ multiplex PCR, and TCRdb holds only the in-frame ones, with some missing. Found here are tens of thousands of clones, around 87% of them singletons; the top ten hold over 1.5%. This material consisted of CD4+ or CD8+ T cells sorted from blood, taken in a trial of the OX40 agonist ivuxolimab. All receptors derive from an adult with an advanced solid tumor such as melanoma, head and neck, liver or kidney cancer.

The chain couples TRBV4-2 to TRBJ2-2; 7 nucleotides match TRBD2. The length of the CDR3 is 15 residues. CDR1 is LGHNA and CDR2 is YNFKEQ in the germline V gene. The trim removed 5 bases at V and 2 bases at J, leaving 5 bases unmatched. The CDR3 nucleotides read TGTGCCAGCAGCTCTAGCGGAGCTAACACCGGGGAGCTGTTTTTT. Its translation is CASSSSGANTGELFF.

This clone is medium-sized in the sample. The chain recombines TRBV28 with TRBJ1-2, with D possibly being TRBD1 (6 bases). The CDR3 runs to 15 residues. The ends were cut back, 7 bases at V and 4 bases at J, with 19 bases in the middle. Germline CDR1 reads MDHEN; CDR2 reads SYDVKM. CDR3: CASNSAGASSYGYTF. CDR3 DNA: TGTGCCAGCAACAGTGCAGGGGCGTCCTCCTATGGCTACACCTTC.

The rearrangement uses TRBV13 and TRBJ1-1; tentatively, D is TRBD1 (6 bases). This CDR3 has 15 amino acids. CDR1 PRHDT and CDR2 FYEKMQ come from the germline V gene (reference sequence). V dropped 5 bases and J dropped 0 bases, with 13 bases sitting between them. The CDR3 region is CASSLQGILNTEAFF. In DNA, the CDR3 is TGTGCCAGCAGCCTACAGGGAATCTTGAACACTGAAGCTTTCTTT.

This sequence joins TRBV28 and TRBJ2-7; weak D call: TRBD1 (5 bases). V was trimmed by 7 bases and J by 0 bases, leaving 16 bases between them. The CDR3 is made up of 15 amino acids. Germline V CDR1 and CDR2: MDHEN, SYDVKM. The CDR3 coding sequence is TGTGCCAGCACCTCTGGGGCAGTATACTCCTACGAGCAGTACTTC. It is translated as CASTSGAVYSYEQYF.

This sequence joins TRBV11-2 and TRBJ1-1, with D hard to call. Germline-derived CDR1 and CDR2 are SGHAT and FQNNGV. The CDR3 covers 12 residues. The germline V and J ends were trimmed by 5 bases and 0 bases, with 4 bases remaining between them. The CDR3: CASSGMNTEAFF. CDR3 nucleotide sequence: TGTGCCAGCAGCGGAATGAACACTGAAGCTTTCTTT.

CDR3 in DNA: TGTGCCAGCAGGGGAGGGGGGACTGAAGCTTTCTTT. Its protein is CASRGGGTEAFF. The chain joins TRBV6-1 to TRBJ1-1, with D possibly TRBD1 on 6 matching bases. The V gene's germline CDR1 is MNHNS and CDR2 SASEGT. With 6 bases removed from V and 5 bases from J, the gap between germline ends came to 10 bases. This CDR3 is built from 12 residues.

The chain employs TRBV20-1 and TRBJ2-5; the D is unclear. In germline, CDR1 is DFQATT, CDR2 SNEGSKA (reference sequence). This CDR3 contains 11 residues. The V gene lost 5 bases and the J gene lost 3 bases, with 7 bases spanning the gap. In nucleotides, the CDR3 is TGCAGTGCTCAGCACAAAGAGACCCAGTACTTC. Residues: CSAQHKETQYF.

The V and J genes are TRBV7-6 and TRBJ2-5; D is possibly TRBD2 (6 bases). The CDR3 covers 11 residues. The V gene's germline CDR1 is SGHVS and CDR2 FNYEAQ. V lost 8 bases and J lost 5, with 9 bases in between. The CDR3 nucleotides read TGTGCCAGCCGTAGCGGCGAGACCCAGTACTTC. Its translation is CASRSGETQYF.

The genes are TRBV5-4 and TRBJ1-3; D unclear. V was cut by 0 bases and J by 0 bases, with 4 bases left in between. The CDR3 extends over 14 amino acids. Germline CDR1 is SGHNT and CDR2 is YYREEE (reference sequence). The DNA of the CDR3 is TGTGCCAGCAGCTTGGGGTCCTCTGGAAACACCATATATTTT. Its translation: CASSLGSSGNTIYF.

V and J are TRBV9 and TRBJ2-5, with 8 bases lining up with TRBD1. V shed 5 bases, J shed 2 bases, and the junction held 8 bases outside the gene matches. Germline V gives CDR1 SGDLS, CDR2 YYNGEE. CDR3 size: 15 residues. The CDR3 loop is CASSYGTGDQETQYF. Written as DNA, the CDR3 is TGTGCCAGCAGTTACGGGACAGGCGATCAAGAGACCCAGTACTTC.

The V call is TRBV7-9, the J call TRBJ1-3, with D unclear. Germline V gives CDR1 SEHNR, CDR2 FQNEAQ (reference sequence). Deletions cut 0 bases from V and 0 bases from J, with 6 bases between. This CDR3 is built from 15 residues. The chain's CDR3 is CASSLAGSSGNTIYF. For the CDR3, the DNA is TGTGCCAGCAGCTTAGCTGGGAGCTCTGGAAACACCATATATTTT. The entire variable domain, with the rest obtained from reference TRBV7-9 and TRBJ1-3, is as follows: DTGVSQNPRHKITKRGQNVTFRCDPISEHNRLYWYRQTLGQGPEFLTYFQNEAQLEKSRLLSDRFSAERPKGSFSTLEIQRTEQGDSAMYLCASSLAGSSGNTIYFGEGSWLTVV.

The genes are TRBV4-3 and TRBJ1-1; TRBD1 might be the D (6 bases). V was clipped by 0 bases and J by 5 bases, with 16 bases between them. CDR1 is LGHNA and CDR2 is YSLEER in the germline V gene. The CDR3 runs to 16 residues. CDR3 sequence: CASSQDRRAGETEAFF. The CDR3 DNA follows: TGCGCCAGCAGCCAAGATCGGAGGGCAGGGGAGACTGAAGCTTTCTTT.

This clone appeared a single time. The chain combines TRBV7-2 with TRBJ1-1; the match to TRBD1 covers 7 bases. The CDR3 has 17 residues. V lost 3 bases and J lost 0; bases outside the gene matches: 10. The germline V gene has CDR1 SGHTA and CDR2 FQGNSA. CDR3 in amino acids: CASSFPPGGPMNTEAFF. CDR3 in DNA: TGTGCCAGCAGCTTTCCCCCAGGGGGACCTATGAACACTGAAGCTTTCTTT.

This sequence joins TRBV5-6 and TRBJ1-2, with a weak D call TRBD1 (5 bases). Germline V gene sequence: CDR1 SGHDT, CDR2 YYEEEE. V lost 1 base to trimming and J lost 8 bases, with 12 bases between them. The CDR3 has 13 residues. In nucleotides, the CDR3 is TGTGCCAGCAGCTTGCCAGGGTCGAGGGGCTACACCTTC. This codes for CASSLPGSRGYTF.

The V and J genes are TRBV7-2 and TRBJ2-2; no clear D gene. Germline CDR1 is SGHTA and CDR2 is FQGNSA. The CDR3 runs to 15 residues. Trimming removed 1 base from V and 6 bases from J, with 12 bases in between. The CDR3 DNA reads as TGTGCCAGCAGCTTAGGCTCACATCAATCCGGGGAGCTGTTTTTT. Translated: CASSLGSHQSGELFF.

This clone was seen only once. The CDR3 protein is CASSLGQGAFTGELFF. CDR3 nucleotides: TGCGCCAGCAGCTTGGGACAGGGGGCGTTCACCGGGGAGCTGTTTTTT. The V and J genes are TRBV5-1 and TRBJ2-2; the match to TRBD1 covers 10 bases. The V gene's germline CDR1 is SGHRS and CDR2 YFSETQ. Losses at the gene ends were 0 bases for V and 4 bases for J; bases not matched to a gene: 3. This CDR3 comprises 16 residues.

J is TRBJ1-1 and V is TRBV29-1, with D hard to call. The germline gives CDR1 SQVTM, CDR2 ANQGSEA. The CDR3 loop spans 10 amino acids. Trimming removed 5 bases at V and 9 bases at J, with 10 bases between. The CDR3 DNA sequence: TGCAGCGTTAAGGCCGAGAAAGCTTTCTTT. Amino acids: CSVKAEKAFF.

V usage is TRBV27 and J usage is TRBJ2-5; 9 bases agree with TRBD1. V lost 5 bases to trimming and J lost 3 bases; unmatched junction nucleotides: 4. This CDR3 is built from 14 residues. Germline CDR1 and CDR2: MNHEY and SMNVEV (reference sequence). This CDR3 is CASSRRDREETQYF. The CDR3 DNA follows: TGTGCCAGCAGTCGCCGGGACAGGGAAGAGACCCAGTACTTC.

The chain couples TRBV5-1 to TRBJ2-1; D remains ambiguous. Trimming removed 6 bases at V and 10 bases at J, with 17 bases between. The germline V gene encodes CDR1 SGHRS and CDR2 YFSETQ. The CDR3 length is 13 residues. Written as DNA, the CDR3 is TGCGCCAGCACCTCCTTGGCCCGTCGGGAGCAGTTCTTC. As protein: CASTSLARREQFF.

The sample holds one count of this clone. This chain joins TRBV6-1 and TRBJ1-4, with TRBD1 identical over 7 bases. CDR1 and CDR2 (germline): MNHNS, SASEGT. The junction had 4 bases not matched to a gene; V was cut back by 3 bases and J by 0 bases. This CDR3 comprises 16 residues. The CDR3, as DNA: TGTGCCAGCAGTGACAGGGGGTTGGCAACTAATGAAAAACTGTTTTTT. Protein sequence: CASSDRGLATNEKLFF.

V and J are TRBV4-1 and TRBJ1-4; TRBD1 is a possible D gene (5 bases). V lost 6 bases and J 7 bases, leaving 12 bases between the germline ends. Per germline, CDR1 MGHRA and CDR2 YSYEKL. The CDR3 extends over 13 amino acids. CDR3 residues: CASSRGLVEKLFF. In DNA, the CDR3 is TGCGCCAGCAGTCGGGGGTTGGTTGAAAAACTGTTTTTT.

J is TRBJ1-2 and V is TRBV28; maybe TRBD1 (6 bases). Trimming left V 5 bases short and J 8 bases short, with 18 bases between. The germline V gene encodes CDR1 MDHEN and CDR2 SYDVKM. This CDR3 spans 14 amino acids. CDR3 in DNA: TGTGCCAGCAGTAGATCACAGGGAATTGGCGGCTACACCTTC. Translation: CASSRSQGIGGYTF.

The CDR3 nucleotides are TGTGCCAGCAGTTTTAAGGGGGCTGATGGCTACACCTTC. This translates into CASSFKGADGYTF. The genes are TRBV27 and TRBJ1-2; 7 bases map to TRBD1. The ends lost 3 bases at V and 6 bases at J; junction bases unmatched: 4. Germline CDR1 MNHEY, CDR2 SMNVEV (reference sequence). This CDR3 has 13 residues.

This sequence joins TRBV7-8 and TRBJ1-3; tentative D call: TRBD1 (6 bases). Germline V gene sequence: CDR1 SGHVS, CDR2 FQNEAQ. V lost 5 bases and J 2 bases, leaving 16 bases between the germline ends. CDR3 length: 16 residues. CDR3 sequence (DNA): TGTGCCAGCAGCGGACCGGGACATGCGGCTGGAAACACCATATATTTT. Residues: CASSGPGHAAGNTIYF.

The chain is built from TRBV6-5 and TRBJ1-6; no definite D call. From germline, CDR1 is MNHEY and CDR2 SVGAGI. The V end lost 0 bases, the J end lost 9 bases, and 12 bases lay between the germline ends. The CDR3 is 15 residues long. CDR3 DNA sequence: TGTGCCAGCAGTTACTCCGGGCAGTTTTCTTCACCCCTCCACTTT. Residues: CASSYSGQFSSPLHF.

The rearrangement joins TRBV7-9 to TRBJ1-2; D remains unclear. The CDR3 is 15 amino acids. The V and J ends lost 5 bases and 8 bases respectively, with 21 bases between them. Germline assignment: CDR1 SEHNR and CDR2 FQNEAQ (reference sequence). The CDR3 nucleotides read TGTGCCAGCAGCATAAACAACGTTGGGCAGAGCGGCTACACCTTC. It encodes CASSINNVGQSGYTF.

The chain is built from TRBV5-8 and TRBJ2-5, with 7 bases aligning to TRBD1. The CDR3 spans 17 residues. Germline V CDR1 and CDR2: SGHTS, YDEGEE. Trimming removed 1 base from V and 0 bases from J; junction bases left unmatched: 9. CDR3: CASSLKGQKKNQETQYF. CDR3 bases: TGTGCCAGCAGCTTGAAGGGACAGAAAAAAAACCAAGAGACCCAGTACTTC.

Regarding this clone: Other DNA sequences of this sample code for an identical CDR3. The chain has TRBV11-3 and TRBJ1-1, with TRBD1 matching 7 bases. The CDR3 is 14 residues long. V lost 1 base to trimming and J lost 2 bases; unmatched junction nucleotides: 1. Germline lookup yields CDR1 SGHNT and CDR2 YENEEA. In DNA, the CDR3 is TGTGCCAGCAGCTTAGGACAGGGAAACACTGAAGCTTTCTTT. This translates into CASSLGQGNTEAFF.

CDR3: CASSLTTGTNEQFF. The CDR3 coding sequence is TGTGCCAGCAGCTTAACCACAGGGACGAATGAGCAGTTCTTC. The chain carries TRBV11-2 and TRBJ2-1, with D maybe TRBD1 (6 bases). Germline loops: CDR1 SGHAT, CDR2 FQNNGV. The ends were cut back, 2 bases at V and 7 bases at J, with 12 bases in the middle. The CDR3 has 14 residues. Using reference TRBV11-2 and TRBJ2-1 for the parts outside the CDR3, the full variable domain is EAGVAQSPRYKIIEKRQSVAFWCNPISGHATLYWYQQILGQGPKLLIQFQNNGVVDDSQLPKDRFSAERLKGVDSTLKIQPAKLEDSAVYLCASSLTTGTNEQFFGPGTRLTVL.